The rows below give T cell receptor beta chains drawn from one sample of a study of T cell changes during pregnancy in multiple sclerosis. Some clones are missing from TCRdb's copy, which holds only in-frame ones; the method was immunoSEQ multiplex PCR. The repertoire holds 70,000 to 95,000 clones, with approximately 94% as singletons. Sequenced here: peripheral blood, sampled after pregnancy. Source of these receptors: a female donor in good health, enrolled as a control in a pregnancy study. Each CDR3 is given without its conserved first and last residue.

V gene | CDR3 length | CDR3 protein
TRBV6-5 | 11 | ASRMEGVYGYT
TRBV9 | 13 | ASSVHGTPGREQY
TRBV4-1 | 15 | ASSQVGSSGGYNEQF
TRBV6-4 | 11 | ASSDSGGTEAF
TRBV7-3 | 13 | ASSLVGGTGDEQY
TRBV7-2 | 12 | ASSSPGLLYEQY
TRBV27 | 16 | ASTKLSKGLAGRETQY
TRBV7-9 | 12 | ASSLRGLEGTQY
TRBV19 | 12 | ASSTPGFGQPQH
TRBV5-1 | 12 | ASSLVGPNYGYT
TRBV12-5 | 13 | ASVPGLAGQETQY
TRBV7-3 | 14 | ASSLGASGGAYEQY
TRBV27 | 12 | ASSLSALNNEQF
TRBV7-9 | 12 | ASSLRQGDEKLF
TRBV29-1 | 11 | SVDRGRNTEAF
TRBV5-6 | 13 | ASSLLAAPDQPQH
TRBV7-9 | 11 | ASSLKGVYGYT
TRBV29-1 | 12 | SVEGGLRHNEQF
TRBV7-7 | 11 | ASSLALNSPLH
TRBV18 | 14 | ASSPTGGLSGNTIY
TRBV7-3 | 17 | ASSLRAGGPISTVGELF
TRBV19 | 15 | ASNPFRGRDTNYGYT
TRBV11-2 | 15 | ASRPGQGLATNEKLF
TRBV10-3 | 12 | AITVTATQNTIY
TRBV7-2 | 12 | ASSLVLARETQY
TRBV5-4 | 10 | ASSMAGGELF
TRBV13 | 12 | ASSLGQGNYGYT